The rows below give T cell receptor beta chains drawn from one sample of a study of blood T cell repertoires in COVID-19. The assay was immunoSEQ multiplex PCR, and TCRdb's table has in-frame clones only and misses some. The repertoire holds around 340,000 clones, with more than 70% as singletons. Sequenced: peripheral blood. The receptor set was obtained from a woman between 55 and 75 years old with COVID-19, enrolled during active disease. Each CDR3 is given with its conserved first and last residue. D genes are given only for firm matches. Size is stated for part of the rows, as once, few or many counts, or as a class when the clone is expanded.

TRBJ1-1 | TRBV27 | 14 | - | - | CASRNSNAGTEAFF | TGTGCCAGCAGGAACAGCAACGCGGGCACTGAAGCTTTCTTT
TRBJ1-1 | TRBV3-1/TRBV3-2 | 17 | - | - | CASSPTKTGTVDTEAFF | TGTGCCAGCAGCCCCACCAAGACCGGTACAGTTGACACTGAAGCTTTCTTT
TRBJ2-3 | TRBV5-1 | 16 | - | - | CASSSGHTTSTDTQYF | TGCGCCAGCAGCTCTGGACATACTACTAGCACAGATACGCAGTATTTT
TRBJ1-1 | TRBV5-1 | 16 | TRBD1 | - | CASSSGTEPGYTEAFF | TGCGCCAGCAGCTCCGGGACAGAGCCCGGGTACACTGAAGCTTTCTTT
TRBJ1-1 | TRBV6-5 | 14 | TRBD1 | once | CASRNPRGHTEAFF | TGTGCCAGCCGAAACCCCAGGGGGCACACTGAAGCTTTCTTT
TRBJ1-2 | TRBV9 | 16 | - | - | CASSAERGLLRYGYTF | TGTGCCAGCAGCGCCGAGAGGGGACTCCTCCGGTATGGCTACACCTTC
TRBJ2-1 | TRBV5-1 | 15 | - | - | CASREYGGAYNEQFF | TGCGCCAGCAGAGAATACGGAGGGGCATACAATGAGCAGTTCTTC
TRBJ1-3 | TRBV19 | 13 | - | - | CASARGSGNTIYF | TGTGCCAGTGCAAGGGGTTCTGGAAACACCATATATTTT
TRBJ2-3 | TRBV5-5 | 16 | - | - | CASSPRGAPSTDTQYF | TGTGCCAGCAGCCCTCGGGGGGCCCCTAGCACAGATACGCAGTATTTT
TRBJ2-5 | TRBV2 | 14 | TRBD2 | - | CASSESVAGETQYF | TGTGCCAGCAGTGAAAGTGTAGCGGGGGAGACCCAGTACTTC
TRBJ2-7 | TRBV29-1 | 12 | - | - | CSVEEPGREQYF | TGCAGCGTTGAAGAACCAGGTCGCGAGCAGTACTTC
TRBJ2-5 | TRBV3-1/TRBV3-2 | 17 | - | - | CASSQDARTGEPETQYF | TGTGCCAGCAGCCAAGACGCTCGTACGGGGGAGCCGGAGACCCAGTACTTC
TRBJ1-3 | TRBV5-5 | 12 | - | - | CASQVAGNTIYF | TGTGCCAGTCAAGTAGCTGGAAACACCATATATTTT
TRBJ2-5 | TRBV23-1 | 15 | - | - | CASPAVGTSRETQYF | TGCGCCAGCCCAGCAGTAGGGACAAGTAGGGAGACCCAGTACTTC
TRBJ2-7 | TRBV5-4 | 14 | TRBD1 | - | CASIPGQGADEQYF | TGTGCCAGCATCCCGGGACAGGGGGCGGACGAGCAGTACTTC
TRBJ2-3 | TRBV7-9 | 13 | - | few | CASSLAGRGGQYF | TGTGCCAGCAGCTTGGCCGGTAGGGGTGGGCAGTATTTT
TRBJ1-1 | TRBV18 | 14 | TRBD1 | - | CASSAGTGETEAFF | TGTGCCAGCTCAGCCGGGACAGGGGAAACTGAAGCTTTCTTT
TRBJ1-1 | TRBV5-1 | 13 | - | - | CASREQENTEAFF | TGCGCCAGCAGGGAGCAAGAGAACACTGAAGCTTTCTTT
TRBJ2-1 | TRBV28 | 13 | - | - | CASSPYRQNEQFF | TGTGCCAGCAGTCCCTATCGACAGAATGAGCAGTTCTTC
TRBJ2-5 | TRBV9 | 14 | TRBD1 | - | CASSAGQPQETQYF | TGTGCCAGCAGCGCGGGACAGCCCCAAGAGACCCAGTACTTC
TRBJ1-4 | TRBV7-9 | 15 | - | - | CASSSQDSINEKLFF | TGTGCCAGCAGCTCCCAGGACAGCATTAATGAAAAACTGTTTTTT
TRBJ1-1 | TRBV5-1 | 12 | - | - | CASSVEAGVAFF | TGCGCCAGCAGCGTTGAGGCAGGGGTGGCTTTCTTT
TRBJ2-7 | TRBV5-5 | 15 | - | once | CASSFGGTASYEQYF | TGTGCCAGCAGCTTTGGCGGGACCGCCTCCTACGAGCAGTACTTC
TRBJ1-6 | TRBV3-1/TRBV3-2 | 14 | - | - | CASSRRDRTSPLHF | TGTGCCAGCAGCCGCAGGGATCGGACTTCACCCCTCCACTTT
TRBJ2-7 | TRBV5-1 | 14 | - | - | CASSLARATYEQYF | TGCGCCAGCAGCTTGGCCAGGGCAACCTACGAGCAGTACTTC
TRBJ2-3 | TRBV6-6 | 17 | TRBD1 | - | CASSRTAGQGATDTQYF | TGTGCCAGCAGTCGAACCGCGGGACAGGGGGCCACAGATACGCAGTATTTT
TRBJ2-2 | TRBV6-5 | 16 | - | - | CASSYSGGGHTGELFF | TGTGCCAGCAGTTACTCTGGGGGGGGGCACACCGGGGAGCTGTTTTTT
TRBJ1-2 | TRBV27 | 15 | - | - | CASSDGQPGNYGYTF | TGTGCCAGCAGTGACGGACAGCCGGGGAACTATGGCTACACCTTC
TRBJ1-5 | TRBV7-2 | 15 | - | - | CASSLDALSNQPQHF | TGTGCCAGCAGCTTAGACGCACTTAGCAATCAGCCCCAGCATTTT
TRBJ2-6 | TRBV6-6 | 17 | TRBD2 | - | CASSLLAGGRGANVLTF | TGTGCCAGCAGTCTACTAGCGGGGGGCCGTGGGGCCAACGTCCTGACTTTC
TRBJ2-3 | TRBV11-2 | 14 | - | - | CASSSGGLSNTQYF | TGTGCCAGCAGCAGTGGGGGGTTGTCAAATACGCAGTATTTT
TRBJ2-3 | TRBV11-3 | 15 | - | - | CASSLSSGSVDTQYF | TGTGCCAGCAGCTTGAGTTCGGGGAGTGTGGATACGCAGTATTTT
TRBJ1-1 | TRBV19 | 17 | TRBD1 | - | CASSIGDRGLLNTEAFF | TGTGCCAGTAGTATAGGGGACAGGGGGCTTTTGAACACTGAAGCTTTCTTT
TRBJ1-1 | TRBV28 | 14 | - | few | CASSLRSGVPKAFF | TGTGCCAGCAGCTTAAGATCAGGGGTCCCAAAAGCTTTCTTT
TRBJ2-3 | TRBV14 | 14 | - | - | CASSQGGRTDTQYF | TGTGCCAGCAGCCAAGGGGGGCGGACAGATACGCAGTATTTT
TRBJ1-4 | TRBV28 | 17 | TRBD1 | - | CASSSPGQGATNEKLFF | TGTGCCAGCAGTTCACCGGGACAGGGAGCAACTAATGAAAAACTGTTTTTT
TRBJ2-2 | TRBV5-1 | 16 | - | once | CASSKRGETNTGELFF | TGCGCCAGCAGTAAAAGAGGAGAGACGAACACCGGGGAGCTGTTTTTT
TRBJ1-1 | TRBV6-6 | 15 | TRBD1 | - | CASSYEGTGTTEAFF | TGTGCCAGCAGTTACGAGGGGACAGGGACCACTGAAGCTTTCTTT